These 10 T cell receptor beta chains were all obtained from the same sample, sequenced in a study of T cells in Graves' hyperthyroidism and ophthalmopathy. RNA transcripts were the template for amplifying TCR beta CDR3 regions. An initial round of RT-PCR targeting the TCR CDR3 relied on the HTBI primer set. TCRdb used MiXCR to reprocess the multiplex PCR reads, holding one entry per CDR3 protein. The table lists around 560,000 distinct CDR3 sequences, roughly a sixth of them singletons. The sample was blood. The source of these receptors is a woman aged 18-35 years with Graves' hyperthyroidism.

The rearrangement uses TRBV9 and TRBJ2-7; 14 bases align to TRBD2. V lost 4 bases and J lost 0; bases outside the gene matches: 12. The CDR3 sequence is 19 residues long. CDR1 SGDLS and CDR2 YYNGEE come from the germline V gene. The CDR3, as DNA: TGTGCCAGCAGCCGTACCGGGACTAGCGGGGGCTCCATCTCCTACGAGCAGTACTTC. Its protein is CASSRTGTSGGSISYEQYF.

This clonotype has at least ten counts. This chain uses TRBV9 with TRBJ1-5, with D possibly matching TRBD1 (5 bases). The CDR3 has 17 residues. CDR1 SGDLS and CDR2 YYNGEE come from the germline V gene. Trimming removed 0 bases from V and 0 bases from J, with 13 bases in between. DNA of the CDR3: TGTGCCAGCAGCGTAGGGGACGGAGTCCATAGCAATCAGCCCCAGCATTTT. As protein: CASSVGDGVHSNQPQHF.

The chain's CDR3 is CASSLVGGGSSGELFF. The CDR3 nucleotides read TGTGCCAGCAGCTTAGTCGGCGGGGGCAGCTCCGGGGAGCTGTTTTTT. The chain combines TRBV11-2 with TRBJ2-2, with a weak D call TRBD2 (7 bases). The CDR3 contains 16 residues. Trimming removed 1 base from V and 6 bases from J, with 15 bases in between. Germline V gene sequence: CDR1 SGHAT, CDR2 FQNNGV.

A note on this clonotype: One base separates it from a far larger clone, so it is likely a read error. V and J are TRBV5-1 and TRBJ1-5; no reliable D call. V was shortened by 0 bases and J by 2 bases, with 6 bases between the two germline ends. The germline V gene encodes CDR1 SGHRS and CDR2 YFSETQ. This CDR3 is built from 14 residues. The CDR3 coding sequence is TGCGCCAGCAGCTTGGAGGACGGCAATCAGCCCCAGCATTTT. Translating it yields CASSLEDGNQPQHF.

This chain joins TRBV5-1 and TRBJ1-1; TRBD1 matches 7 bases. There are 13 residues in the CDR3. CDR1 is SGHRS and CDR2 is YFSETQ in the germline V gene. V lost 2 bases to trimming and J lost 7 bases; unmatched junction nucleotides: 5. The CDR3 protein is CASSFQGVREAFF. The CDR3 bases are TGCGCCAGCAGCTTTCAGGGGGTTCGTGAAGCTTTCTTT.

The chain carries TRBV7-2 and TRBJ2-3; a possible D gene is TRBD1 (7 bases). There are 15 residues in the CDR3. Looked up from germline, CDR1 is SGHTA and CDR2 is FQGNSA. V was cut by 5 bases and J by 1 base, with 13 bases left in between. CDR3: CASSPRGTGTDTQYF. CDR3 DNA sequence: TGTGCCAGCAGCCCCAGGGGGACTGGCACAGATACGCAGTATTTT.

This clonotype was observed many times. The chain joins TRBV2 to TRBJ2-2, with D perhaps TRBD2 (6 bases). Germline-derived CDR1 and CDR2 are SNHLY and FYNNEI. The CDR3 totals 12 residues. The ends were cut back, 4 bases at V and 6 bases at J, with 6 bases in the middle. DNA of the CDR3: TGTGCCAGCAGTGGACTAGCCGGGGAGCTGTTTTTT. Amino acid sequence: CASSGLAGELFF.

V usage is TRBV10-3 and J usage is TRBJ1-1; TRBD1 matches at 8 bases. The CDR3 has 15 amino acids. V lost 0 bases, J lost 5 bases, and 5 bases stayed unmatched. Germline CDR1 is ENHRY and CDR2 is SYGVKD. CDR3 region: CAISESQGAWTEAFF. Written as DNA, the CDR3 is TGTGCCATCAGTGAGTCGCAGGGGGCTTGGACTGAAGCTTTCTTT.

The chain combines TRBV7-2 with TRBJ2-7; TRBD2 agrees at 8 bases. Germline CDR1 is SGHTA and CDR2 is FQGNSA. This CDR3 region has 19 residues. The ends lost 0 bases at V and 7 bases at J; junction bases unmatched: 20. The CDR3 bases are TGTGCCAGCAGCTTAGCGCTGGGGGGTGGAGCGGGGGCCCCCTTGGAGCAGTACTTC. This translates into CASSLALGGGAGAPLEQYF.

This chain connects TRBV2 to TRBJ2-5; D is perhaps TRBD1 or TRBD2 (5 bases each). Germline CDR1 is SNHLY and CDR2 is FYNNEI. The length of the CDR3 is 10 residues. The V end was cut by 8 bases, the J end by 5 bases, with 6 bases between. In nucleotides, the CDR3 is TGTGCCAGCGGGACGGAGACCCAGTACTTC. Encoded protein: CASGTETQYF.